These 21 T cell receptor beta chains were all obtained from the same sample, sequenced in a study of blood T cell repertoires in COVID-19. The data were produced by immunoSEQ multiplex PCR, yet TCRdb's version contains in-frame clones alone and is incomplete. The profile shows about 370,000 clones, roughly nine tenths of them singletons. Sequencing was performed on PBMCs or T cells enriched from blood (not recorded which). The receptor set was obtained from a woman in her twenties or thirties who had recovered from COVID-19.

This chain links TRBV6-5 with TRBJ1-1; 7 bases are a match to TRBD1. After removal of 7 bases from V and 1 base from J, the junction contained 3 bases not matched to a gene. Germline loops: CDR1 MNHEY, CDR2 SVGAGI. The CDR3 totals 13 residues. The CDR3 loop is CASTRQGNTEAFF. The CDR3 DNA reads as TGTGCCAGCACCCGACAGGGGAACACTGAAGCTTTCTTT.

The chain couples TRBV12-3 or TRBV12-4 to TRBJ1-2; 10 bases align to TRBD1. V trimming: 3 bases; J trimming: 7 bases; junction bases outside the gene matches: 2. This CDR3 has 13 residues. This chain's CDR3 is CASSFGTGVGYTF. The CDR3 DNA sequence: TGTGCCAGCAGTTTCGGGACAGGGGTTGGCTACACCTTC.

The rearrangement joins TRBV29-1 to TRBJ1-3, with D hard to call. CDR1 is SQVTM and CDR2 is ANQGSEA in the germline V gene. The CDR3 totals 13 residues. Trimming left V 4 bases short and J 6 bases short, with 13 bases between. The CDR3 loop is CSVALRFKNTIYF. The DNA of the CDR3 is TGCAGCGTTGCTCTTCGTTTTAAAAACACCATATATTTT.

The chain has TRBV5-1 and TRBJ2-3; TRBD1 aligns across 7 bases. This CDR3 is built from 14 residues. The ends lost 4 bases at V and 1 base at J; junction bases unmatched: 3. Germline CDR1 is SGHRS and CDR2 is YFSETQ. CDR3 coding DNA: TGCGCCAGCAGCCGGGACAGCCGCACAGATACGCAGTATTTT. Amino acids: CASSRDSRTDTQYF.

A single count supports this clone. The rearrangement uses TRBV11-2 and TRBJ2-7, with TRBD2 as a possible D gene (6 bases). Trimming took 8 bases from V and 2 from J, leaving 13 bases between them. The CDR3 sequence is 13 residues long. Germline CDR1 reads SGHAT; CDR2 reads FQNNGV. CDR3 region: CASLGGPTYEQYF. DNA of the CDR3: TGTGCCAGCCTCGGAGGGCCCACCTACGAGCAGTACTTC.

A remark on this clone: Because the CDR3 is missing its conserved closing phenylalanine or tryptophan, this is likely a read error. The DNA is left out, because the CDR3 cannot be placed on it with certainty; the CDR3 is given as TCRdb lists it. V usage is TRBV12-5 and J usage is TRBJ1-1; whether TRBD1, the table's D call, matches the DNA was not checked. 10 amino acids form the CDR3, both terminal residues included. Germline CDR1 LGHNT, CDR2 FRNRAP. CDR3 residues: CASGLEGTEL.

V is TRBV6-5 and J is TRBJ2-5; 7 bases are a match to TRBD2. The germline V gene has CDR1 MNHEY and CDR2 SVGAGI. This CDR3 has 13 residues. With 9 bases clipped from V and 6 bases from J, the junction kept 10 bases outside the gene matches. CDR3 sequence (DNA): TGTGCCAGTGGACTAGATATACGGAAGACCCAGTACTTC. Its protein product is CASGLDIRKTQYF.

The chain links TRBV30 to TRBJ1-3, with D unclear. The CDR3 length is 17 residues. Trimming pared 0 bases from V and 0 bases from J, leaving 15 bases between. Germline CDR1 is GTSNPN and CDR2 is SVGIG (reference sequence). CDR3 bases: TGTGCCTGGAGTGTACCCCATGGAGGTCACTCTGGAAACACCATATATTTT. This translates into CAWSVPHGGHSGNTIYF.

This clone was seen a handful of times. This sequence joins TRBV30 and TRBJ2-3; 13 bases line up with TRBD2. The germline CDR1 and CDR2 sequences are GTSNPN and SVGIG (reference sequence). The CDR3 is 16 residues long. V dropped 0 bases and J dropped 1; count of bases not matched to a gene: 1. The CDR3 DNA follows: TGTGCCTGGAGTGTAGGGACTAGCGGGGGCACAGATACGCAGTATTTT. It is translated as CAWSVGTSGGTDTQYF. The variable domain in full, completed from reference TRBV30 and TRBJ2-3, reads SQTIHQWPATLVQPVGSPLSLECTVEGTSNPNLYWYRQAAGRGLQLLFYSVGIGQISSEVPQNLSASRPQDRQFILSSKKLLLSDSGFYLCAWSVGTSGGTDTQYFGPGTRLTVL.

This clone has only one observation. The V gene is TRBV4-2, the J gene TRBJ1-2; 7 bases match TRBD1. The CDR3 runs to 17 residues. With 0 bases clipped from V and 1 base from J, the junction kept 8 bases outside the gene matches. Germline V gene sequence: CDR1 LGHNA, CDR2 YNFKEQ. Here the CDR3 reads CASSQDQYHRGNYGYTF. In nucleotides, the CDR3 is TGTGCCAGCAGCCAAGATCAATACCACAGGGGTAACTATGGCTACACCTTC.

V usage is TRBV7-6 and J usage is TRBJ2-2; D unresolved. Germline values: CDR1 SGHVS, CDR2 FNYEAQ. The length of the CDR3 is 13 residues. Between the trimmed V and J ends, which lost 8 bases and 2 bases, there was a span of 9 bases. CDR3 loop: CASEHANTGELFF. In DNA form, the CDR3 reads TGTGCCAGCGAACACGCTAACACCGGGGAGCTGTTTTTT.

V usage is TRBV6-5 and J usage is TRBJ1-5; possible D gene TRBD1, 6 bases. V was pared by 5 bases and J by 7 bases, with 15 bases between. The CDR3 extends over 14 amino acids. Germline V CDR1 and CDR2: MNHEY, SVGAGI. The CDR3 bases are TGTGCCAGCAGTCGGGGGGGGCGTTGGCAGCCCCAGCATTTT. Encoded protein: CASSRGGRWQPQHF.

This chain connects TRBV20-1 to TRBJ1-5; 10 bases fit TRBD1. This CDR3 region has 16 residues. The junction had 9 bases not matched to a gene; V was cut back by 3 bases and J by 4 bases. From germline, CDR1 is DFQATT and CDR2 SNEGSKA (reference sequence). The CDR3 DNA is TGCAGTGCTAGTTGGGACAGGGGATATACAAATCAGCCCCAGCATTTT. It translates to CSASWDRGYTNQPQHF.

The chain combines TRBV29-1 with TRBJ2-2; a weak D match, TRBD1 (6 bases). The CDR3 contains 14 residues. CDR1 SQVTM and CDR2 ANQGSEA come from the germline V gene. Trimming removed 5 bases from V and 1 base from J, with 11 bases in between. The CDR3 region has the DNA TGCAGCGTTCCTGAAGGGGGGAACACCGGGGAGCTGTTTTTT. Protein sequence: CSVPEGGNTGELFF.

The gene calls are TRBV9 and TRBJ1-3; D is perhaps TRBD1 (5 bases). The CDR3 spans 17 residues. Trimming took off 0 bases at V and 4 bases at J, with 17 bases between the two ends. Looked up from germline, CDR1 is SGDLS and CDR2 is YYNGEE. DNA for the CDR3: TGTGCCAGCAGCGTAGTGCCGGGGCCGGCGGGGGGAAACACCATATATTTT. It specifies CASSVVPGPAGGNTIYF.

The CDR3 region is CASSPLGLAGGGKNIQYF. CDR3 bases: TGTGCCAGCAGCCCCCTTGGGCTAGCGGGAGGGGGCAAAAACATTCAGTACTTC. The chain employs TRBV5-6 and TRBJ2-4; 12 positions match TRBD2. J was trimmed by 3 bases and V by 4 bases; bases with no gene match: 11. CDR3 length equals 18 residues. The germline V gene encodes CDR1 SGHDT and CDR2 YYEEEE. The whole variable domain, filled in from reference TRBV5-6 and TRBJ2-4, reads DAGVTQSPTHLIKTRGQQVTLRCSPKSGHDTVSWYQQALGQGPQFIFQYYEEEERQRGNFPDRFSGHQFPNYSSELNVNALLLGDSALYLCASSPLGLAGGGKNIQYFGAGTRLSVL.

The chain links TRBV12-3 or TRBV12-4 to TRBJ1-6, with unresolved D. V dropped 5 bases and J dropped 8 bases, with 10 bases sitting between them. This CDR3 is built from 13 residues. For the CDR3, the DNA is TGTGCCAGCAGTAAACAGCGGGATTCACCCCTCCACTTT. The encoded protein is CASSKQRDSPLHF.

This sequence joins TRBV7-9 and TRBJ1-1; a possible D gene is TRBD1 (5 bases). Germline CDR1 is SEHNR and CDR2 is FQNEAQ (reference sequence). This CDR3 has 12 residues. V dropped 4 bases and J dropped 7 bases, with 10 bases sitting between them. CDR3: CASSSGVREAFF. CDR3 DNA: TGTGCCAGCAGCTCGGGGGTGCGTGAAGCTTTCTTT.

CDR3 region: CASNTKGRGQPQHF. DNA for the CDR3: TGTGCCAGCAACACAAAGGGGAGGGGACAGCCCCAGCATTTT. V is TRBV2 and J is TRBJ1-5, with a tentative D call TRBD1 (5 bases). Trimming pared 7 bases from V and 7 bases from J, leaving 17 bases between. This CDR3 comprises 14 residues. Looked up from germline, CDR1 is SNHLY and CDR2 is FYNNEI.

The V and J genes are TRBV6-2 or TRBV6-3 and TRBJ2-2; D call uncertain. The CDR3 contains 15 residues. Germline V gives CDR1 MNHEY, CDR2 SVGEGT. The V end was cut by 6 bases, the J end by 5 bases, with 16 bases between. CDR3 protein: CASSSVARKTGELFF. CDR3 DNA: TGTGCCAGCAGCTCGGTGGCTAGGAAAACCGGGGAGCTGTTTTTT.

This clone was counted only a few times. This chain uses TRBV5-1 with TRBJ2-7; 9 bases map to TRBD2. The CDR3 is 13 residues long. Losses at the gene ends were 2 bases for V and 6 bases for J; bases not matched to a gene: 3. Germline V gene lookup returns CDR1 SGHRS and CDR2 YFSETQ. CDR3 sequence: CASSFSGGGEQYF. CDR3 bases: TGCGCCAGCAGCTTTAGCGGGGGAGGCGAGCAGTACTTC.